The rows below give T cell receptor beta chains drawn from one sample of a study of long-term antiretroviral therapy in people with HIV. Data came from immunoSEQ multiplex PCR; TCRdb stores just in-frame clones and leaves some out. Seen here are some 30,000 clones, around 85% observed once, and the top ten hold 3.5% to 4.5%. The source was unsorted PBMCs, collected about 3.4 years after starting antiretroviral therapy. The receptors were sampled from a man aged 18 to 30 with HIV. The CDR3 runs from the conserved cysteine through the conserved F or W. The D gene is left open where the match is weak. Only some rows state a clone size, as once, few, many or a class for expanded clones.

>TRBJ2-7|-|TRBD1|TRBV13
CASSWGQGAREQYF
TGTGCCAGCAGCTGGGGACAGGGGGCGCGCGAGCAGTACTTC
>TRBJ2-7|-|-|TRBV4-3
CASSQDGVGKGEQYF
TGCGCCAGCAGCCAAGATGGGGTAGGGAAGGGCGAGCAGTACTTC
>TRBJ1-1|-|-|TRBV5-8
CASSSDSEAFF
TGTGCCAGCAGCTCGGACAGTGAAGCTTTCTTT
>TRBJ1-4|-|TRBD1|TRBV9
CASSVDRGNIGNEKLFF
TGTGCCAGCAGCGTAGACAGGGGGAACATTGGTAATGAAAAACTGTTTTTT
>TRBJ2-3|-|TRBD2|TRBV11-2
CASSPWTSGVSTDTQYF
TGTGCCAGCAGCCCCTGGACTAGCGGGGTTAGCACAGATACGCAGTATTTT
>TRBJ2-2|-|TRBD1|TRBV7-3
CASSLKGTGANTGELFF
TGTGCCAGCAGCTTAAAGGGGACAGGGGCGAACACCGGGGAGCTGTTTTTT
>TRBJ2-7|-|TRBD2|TRBV15
CATSRDVMTGGYEQYF
TGTGCCACCAGCAGAGATGTCATGACGGGGGGTTACGAGCAGTACTTC
>TRBJ1-5|-|-|TRBV5-6
CASSLQPYSNQPQHF
TGTGCCAGCAGCTTACAGCCGTATAGCAATCAGCCCCAGCATTTT
>TRBJ2-7|-|-|TRBV5-1
CASSLEPRNEQYF
TGCGCCAGCAGCTTGGAGCCAAGAAACGAGCAGTACTTC
>TRBJ2-7|few|-|TRBV5-1
CASSLDLYEQYF
TGCGCCAGCAGCTTGGATCTCTACGAGCAGTACTTC
>TRBJ1-1|-|-|TRBV5-4
CASSVGLKFEAFF
TGTGCCAGCAGCGTGGGACTTAAGTTTGAAGCTTTCTTT
>TRBJ2-3|-|-|TRBV7-9
CASSWTVQEAATDTQYF
TGTGCCAGCAGCTGGACTGTACAGGAGGCAGCGACAGATACGCAGTATTTT
>TRBJ2-3|-|TRBD1|TRBV9
CASSSKTGGYADTQYF
TGTGCCAGCAGCTCCAAGACAGGGGGCTATGCAGATACGCAGTATTTT
>TRBJ2-3|-|-|TRBV19
CASGEFTDTQYF
TGTGCCAGCGGAGAGTTCACAGATACGCAGTATTTT
>TRBJ1-6|-|-|TRBV11-2
CASSSLHNLLNSPLHF
TGTGCCAGCAGCTCCCTACACAACCTACTCAATTCACCCCTCCACTTT
>TRBJ1-4|-|-|TRBV7-8
CASSSHRESVLNEKLFF
TGTGCCAGCAGCTCACACAGGGAGAGTGTTCTTAATGAAAAACTGTTTTTT
>TRBJ1-2|-|-|TRBV6-5
CASSYWAGSPDGYTF
TGTGCCAGCAGTTACTGGGCAGGGAGTCCCGATGGCTACACCTTC
>TRBJ2-2|once|-|TRBV9
CASSVGGVGGELFF
TGTGCCAGCAGCGTAGGTGGCGTGGGCGGGGAGCTGTTTTTT
>TRBJ2-2|-|-|TRBV5-5
CASSFVADTGELFF
TGTGCCAGCAGCTTCGTCGCGGACACCGGGGAGCTGTTTTTT
>TRBJ1-1|-|TRBD1|TRBV5-5
CASSLYPTGVNTEAFF
TGTGCCAGCAGCTTGTATCCGACAGGGGTGAACACTGAAGCTTTCTTT
>TRBJ2-7|-|-|TRBV4-3
CASSQDSGAYEQYF
TGCGCCAGCAGCCAAGATTCGGGAGCCTACGAGCAGTACTTC
>TRBJ2-7|few|-|TRBV11-2
CASSFITGRYEQYF
TGTGCCAGCAGCTTTATTACAGGGCGCTACGAGCAGTACTTC
>TRBJ2-7|-|-|TRBV7-9
CASSSGVVEQYF
TGTGCCAGCAGCTCAGGGGTTGTCGAGCAGTACTTC
>TRBJ2-7|-|-|TRBV18
CASSGTDAYEQYF
TGTGCCAGCTCAGGGACGGACGCCTACGAGCAGTACTTC
>TRBJ1-1|once|-|TRBV7-9
CASSLTNIGGAGRTEAFF
TGTGCCAGCAGCTTAACGAATATTGGGGGCGCCGGTAGGACTGAAGCTTTCTTT
>TRBJ2-7|-|-|TRBV4-3
CASSQDEGSSYEQYF
TGCGCCAGCAGCCAAGATGAGGGGAGCTCCTACGAGCAGTACTTC
>TRBJ2-1|-|-|TRBV6-6
CASSLNEQFF
TGTGCCAGCAGCCTTAATGAGCAGTTCTTC
>TRBJ2-3|-|-|TRBV2
CASRLDGDTQYF
TGTGCCAGCCGCTTAGACGGGGATACGCAGTATTTT
>TRBJ1-2|once|-|TRBV9
CASSADNGGYTF
TGTGCCAGCAGCGCCGACAATGGTGGCTACACCTTC
>TRBJ1-5|-|TRBD1|TRBV5-5
CASSSYDRASQPQHF
TGTGCCAGCAGCTCTTACGACAGGGCTAGTCAGCCCCAGCATTTT
>TRBJ1-2|-|-|TRBV2
CASSESGAGGYTF
TGTGCCAGCAGTGAATCGGGGGCGGGGGGCTACACCTTC
>TRBJ2-7|-|-|TRBV9
CASSPNSGYEQYF
TGTGCCAGCAGCCCTAACTCAGGGTACGAGCAGTACTTC
>TRBJ1-4|-|-|TRBV7-6
CASIADRRNEKLFF
TGTGCCAGCATCGCGGACAGAAGGAATGAAAAACTGTTTTTT
>TRBJ2-3|-|TRBD2|TRBV10-3
CAISEGRAGTDTQYF
TGTGCCATCAGTGAGGGTCGAGCGGGGACAGATACGCAGTATTTT
>TRBJ2-1|-|TRBD2|TRBV7-9
CASRDGLAGGRSEQFF
TGTGCCAGCAGGGACGGACTAGCGGGAGGGCGGAGTGAGCAGTTCTTC
>TRBJ1-1|few|-|TRBV6-5
CASSYSISPLNTEAFF
TGTGCCAGCAGTTACTCGATATCCCCGTTGAACACTGAAGCTTTCTTT
>TRBJ2-2|-|TRBD1|TRBV9
CASSVEGDRGDTGELFF
TGTGCCAGCAGCGTAGAGGGGGACAGGGGCGACACCGGGGAGCTGTTTTTT
>TRBJ1-2|-|-|TRBV11-2
CASSLSTVRRTVNYGYTF
TGTGCCAGCAGCCTAAGCACGGTCAGGCGTACAGTTAACTATGGCTACACCTTC
>TRBJ1-1|-|-|TRBV7-9
CASRRGRSEAFF
TGTGCCAGCAGGAGGGGAAGGTCTGAAGCTTTCTTT
>TRBJ2-3|-|-|TRBV7-6
CASSLDSPDTQYF
TGTGCCAGCAGCTTAGATTCCCCAGATACGCAGTATTTT
>TRBJ2-1|-|TRBD1|TRBV6-5
CASSYRDSSYNEQFF
TGTGCCAGCAGTTACCGGGACAGCTCCTACAATGAGCAGTTCTTC
>TRBJ2-3|-|-|TRBV7-9
CASSLMSGDPWSDTQYF
TGTGCCAGCAGCTTAATGTCCGGGGACCCTTGGTCAGATACGCAGTATTTT
>TRBJ1-1|-|-|TRBV7-9
CASSLLWREGTEAFF
TGTGCCAGCAGCTTACTGTGGAGGGAAGGCACTGAAGCTTTCTTT
>TRBJ1-3|-|-|TRBV5-1
CASSQTSLSSGNTIYF
TGCGCCAGCAGCCAAACAAGTTTGAGCTCTGGAAACACCATATATTTT
>TRBJ1-1|-|-|TRBV7-9
CASSDDRRNTEAFF
TGTGCCAGCAGCGATGACAGGAGGAACACTGAAGCTTTCTTT
>TRBJ2-3|-|-|TRBV14
CASSQDLFPGDTQYF
TGTGCCAGCAGCCAAGATCTGTTCCCGGGAGATACGCAGTATTTT